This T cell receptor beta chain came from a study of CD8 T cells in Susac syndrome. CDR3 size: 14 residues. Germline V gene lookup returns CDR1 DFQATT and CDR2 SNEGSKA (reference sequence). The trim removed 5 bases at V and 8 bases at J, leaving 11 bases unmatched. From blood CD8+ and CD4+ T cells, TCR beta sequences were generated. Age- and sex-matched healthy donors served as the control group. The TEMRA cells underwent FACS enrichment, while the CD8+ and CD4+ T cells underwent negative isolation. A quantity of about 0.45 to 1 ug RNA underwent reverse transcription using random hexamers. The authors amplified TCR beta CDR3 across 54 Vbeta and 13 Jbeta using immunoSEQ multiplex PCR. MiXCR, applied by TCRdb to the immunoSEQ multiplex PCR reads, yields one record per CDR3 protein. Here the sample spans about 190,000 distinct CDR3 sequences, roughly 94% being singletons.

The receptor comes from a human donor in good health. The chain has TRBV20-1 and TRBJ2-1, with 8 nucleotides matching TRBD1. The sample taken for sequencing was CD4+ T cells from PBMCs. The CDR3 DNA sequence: TGCAGTGCTCCAACGAGACAGGGGTTCTATGAGCAGTTCTTC. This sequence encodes CSAPTRQGFYEQFF.